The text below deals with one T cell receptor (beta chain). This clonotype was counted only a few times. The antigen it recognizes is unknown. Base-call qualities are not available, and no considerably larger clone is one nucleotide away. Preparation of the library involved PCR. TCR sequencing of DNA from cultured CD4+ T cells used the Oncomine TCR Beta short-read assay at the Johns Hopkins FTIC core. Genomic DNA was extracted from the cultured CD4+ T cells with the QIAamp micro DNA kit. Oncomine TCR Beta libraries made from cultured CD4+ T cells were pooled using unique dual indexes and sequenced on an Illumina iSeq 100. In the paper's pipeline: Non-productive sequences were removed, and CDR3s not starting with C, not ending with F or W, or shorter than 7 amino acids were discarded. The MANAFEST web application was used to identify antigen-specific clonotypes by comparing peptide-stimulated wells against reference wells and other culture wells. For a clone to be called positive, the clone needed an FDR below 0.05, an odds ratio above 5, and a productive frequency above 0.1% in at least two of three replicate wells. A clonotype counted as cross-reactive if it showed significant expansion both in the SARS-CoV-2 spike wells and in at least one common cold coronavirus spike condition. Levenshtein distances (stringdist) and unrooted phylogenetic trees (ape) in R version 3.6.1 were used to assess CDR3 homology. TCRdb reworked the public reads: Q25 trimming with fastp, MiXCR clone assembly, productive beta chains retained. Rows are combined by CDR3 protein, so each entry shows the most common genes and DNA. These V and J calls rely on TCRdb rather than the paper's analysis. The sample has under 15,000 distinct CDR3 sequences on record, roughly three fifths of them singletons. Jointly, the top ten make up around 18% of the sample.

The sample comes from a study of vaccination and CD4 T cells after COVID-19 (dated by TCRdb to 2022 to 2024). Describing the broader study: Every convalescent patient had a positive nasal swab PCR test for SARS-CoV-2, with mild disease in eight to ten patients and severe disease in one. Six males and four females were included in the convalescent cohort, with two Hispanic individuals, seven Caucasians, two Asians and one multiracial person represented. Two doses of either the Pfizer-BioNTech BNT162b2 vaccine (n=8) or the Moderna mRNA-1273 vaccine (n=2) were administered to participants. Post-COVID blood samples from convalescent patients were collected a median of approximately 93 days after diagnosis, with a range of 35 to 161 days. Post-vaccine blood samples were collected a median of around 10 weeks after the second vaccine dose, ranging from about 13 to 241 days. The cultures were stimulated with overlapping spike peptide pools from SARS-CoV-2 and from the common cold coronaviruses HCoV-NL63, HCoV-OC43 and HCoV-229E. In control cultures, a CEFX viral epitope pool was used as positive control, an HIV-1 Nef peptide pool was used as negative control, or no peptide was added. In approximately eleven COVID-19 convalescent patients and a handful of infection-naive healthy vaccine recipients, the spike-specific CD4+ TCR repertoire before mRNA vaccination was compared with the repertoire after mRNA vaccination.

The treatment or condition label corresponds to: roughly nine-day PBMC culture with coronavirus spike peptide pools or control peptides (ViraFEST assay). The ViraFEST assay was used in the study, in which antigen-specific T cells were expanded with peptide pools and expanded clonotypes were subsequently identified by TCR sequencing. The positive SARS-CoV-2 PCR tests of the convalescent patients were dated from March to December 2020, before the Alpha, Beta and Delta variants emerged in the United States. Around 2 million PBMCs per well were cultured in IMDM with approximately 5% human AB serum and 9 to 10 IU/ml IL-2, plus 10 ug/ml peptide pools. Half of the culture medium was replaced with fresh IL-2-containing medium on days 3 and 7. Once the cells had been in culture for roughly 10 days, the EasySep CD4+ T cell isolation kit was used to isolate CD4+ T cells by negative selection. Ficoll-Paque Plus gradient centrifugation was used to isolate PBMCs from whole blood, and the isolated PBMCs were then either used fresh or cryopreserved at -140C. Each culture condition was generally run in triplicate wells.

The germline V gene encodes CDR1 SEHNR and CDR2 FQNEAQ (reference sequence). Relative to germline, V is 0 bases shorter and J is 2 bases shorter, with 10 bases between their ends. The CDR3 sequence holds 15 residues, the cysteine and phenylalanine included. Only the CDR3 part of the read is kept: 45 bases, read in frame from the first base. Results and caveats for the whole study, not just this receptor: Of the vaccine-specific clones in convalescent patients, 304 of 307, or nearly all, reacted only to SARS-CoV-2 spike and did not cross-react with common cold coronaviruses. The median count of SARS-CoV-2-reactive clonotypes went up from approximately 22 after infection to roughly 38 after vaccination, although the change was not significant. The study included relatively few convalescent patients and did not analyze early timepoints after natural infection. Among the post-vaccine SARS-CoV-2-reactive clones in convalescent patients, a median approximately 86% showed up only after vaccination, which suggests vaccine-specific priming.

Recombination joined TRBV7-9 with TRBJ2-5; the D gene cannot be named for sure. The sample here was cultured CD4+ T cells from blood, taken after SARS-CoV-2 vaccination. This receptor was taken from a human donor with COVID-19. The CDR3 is CASSLAAARQETQYF. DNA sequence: TGTGCCAGCAGCTTAGCGGCGGCGAGACAAGAGACCCAGTACTTC.